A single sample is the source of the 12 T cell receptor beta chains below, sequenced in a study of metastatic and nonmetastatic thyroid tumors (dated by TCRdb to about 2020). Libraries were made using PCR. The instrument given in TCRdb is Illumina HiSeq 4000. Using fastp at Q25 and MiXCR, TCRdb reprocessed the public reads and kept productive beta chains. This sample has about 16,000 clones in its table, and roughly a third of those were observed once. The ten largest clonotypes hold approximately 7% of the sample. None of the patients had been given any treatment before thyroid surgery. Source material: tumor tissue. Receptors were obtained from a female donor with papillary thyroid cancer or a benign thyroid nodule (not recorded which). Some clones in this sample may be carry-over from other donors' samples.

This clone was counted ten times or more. CDR3 loop: CASSPERGSSYNEQFF. CDR3 nucleotides: TGTGCCAGCTCACCAGAGCGGGGCAGCTCCTACAATGAGCAGTTCTTC. This chain connects TRBV18 to TRBJ2-1; 7 positions match TRBD2. The CDR3 loop spans 16 amino acids. Germline V gene sequence: CDR1 KGHSH, CDR2 LQKENI. The ends lost 2 bases at V and 0 bases at J; junction bases unmatched: 4.

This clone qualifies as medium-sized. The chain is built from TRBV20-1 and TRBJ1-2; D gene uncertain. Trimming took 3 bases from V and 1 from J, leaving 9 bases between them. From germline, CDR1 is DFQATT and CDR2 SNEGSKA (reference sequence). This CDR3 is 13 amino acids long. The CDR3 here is CSASGSSNYGYTF. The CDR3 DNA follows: TGCAGTGCTAGTGGCTCTAGTAACTATGGCTACACCTTC.

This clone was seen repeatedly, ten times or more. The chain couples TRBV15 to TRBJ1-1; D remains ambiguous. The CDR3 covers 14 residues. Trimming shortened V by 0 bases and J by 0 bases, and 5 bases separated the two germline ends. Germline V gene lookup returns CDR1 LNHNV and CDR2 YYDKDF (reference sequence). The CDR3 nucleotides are TGTGCCACCAGCAGAGATTTGATGAACACTGAAGCTTTCTTT. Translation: CATSRDLMNTEAFF.

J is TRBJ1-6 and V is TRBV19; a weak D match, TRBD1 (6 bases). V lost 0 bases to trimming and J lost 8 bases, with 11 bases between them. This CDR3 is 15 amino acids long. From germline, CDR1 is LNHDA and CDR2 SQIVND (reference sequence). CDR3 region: CASSIDTGRDSPLHF. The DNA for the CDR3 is TGTGCCAGTAGTATAGATACAGGGAGGGATTCACCCCTCCACTTT.

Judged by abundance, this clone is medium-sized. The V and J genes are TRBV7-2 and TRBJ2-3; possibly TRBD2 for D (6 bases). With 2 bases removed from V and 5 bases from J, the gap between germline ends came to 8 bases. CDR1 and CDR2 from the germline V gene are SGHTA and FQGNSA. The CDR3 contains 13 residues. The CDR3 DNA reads TGTGCCAGCAGCTTACCGGGGGTAGATACGCAGTATTTT. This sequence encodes CASSLPGVDTQYF.

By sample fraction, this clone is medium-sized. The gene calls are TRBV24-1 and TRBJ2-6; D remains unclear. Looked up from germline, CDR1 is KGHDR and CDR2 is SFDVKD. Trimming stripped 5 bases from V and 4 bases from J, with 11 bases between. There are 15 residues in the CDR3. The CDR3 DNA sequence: TGTGCCACCAGTGGAAAAGGGCCCGGGGCCAACGTCCTGACTTTC. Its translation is CATSGKGPGANVLTF.

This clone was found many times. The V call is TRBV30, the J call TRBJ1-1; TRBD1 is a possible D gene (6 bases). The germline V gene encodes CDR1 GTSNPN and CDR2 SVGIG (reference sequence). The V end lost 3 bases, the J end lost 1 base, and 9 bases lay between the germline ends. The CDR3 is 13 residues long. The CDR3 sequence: CAWRDSPNTEAFF. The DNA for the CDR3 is TGTGCCTGGAGGGACAGCCCGAACACTGAAGCTTTCTTT.

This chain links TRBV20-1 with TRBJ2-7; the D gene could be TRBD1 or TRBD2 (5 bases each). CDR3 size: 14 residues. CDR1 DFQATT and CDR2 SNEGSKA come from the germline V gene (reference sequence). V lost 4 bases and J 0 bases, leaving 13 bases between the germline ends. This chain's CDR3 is CSATGTFSSYEQYF. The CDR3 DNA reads TGCAGTGCTACCGGGACCTTCAGCTCCTACGAGCAGTACTTC.

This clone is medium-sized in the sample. For the CDR3, the DNA is TGTGCCAGCAGCCCCGGGGGGAAAGGCTACACCTTC. Translating gives CASSPGGKGYTF. The chain has TRBV7-9 and TRBJ1-2; D may be TRBD1 (5 bases). CDR1 and CDR2 (germline): SEHNR, FQNEAQ (reference sequence). Trimming removed 5 bases from V and 8 bases from J, with 12 bases in between. The CDR3 runs 12 residues.

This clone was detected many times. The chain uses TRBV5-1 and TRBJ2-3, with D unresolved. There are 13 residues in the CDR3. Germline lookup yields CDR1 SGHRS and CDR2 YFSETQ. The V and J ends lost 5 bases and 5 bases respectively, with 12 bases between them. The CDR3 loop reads CASSLYGRDTQYF. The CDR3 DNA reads TGCGCCAGCAGTTTATACGGGCGAGATACGCAGTATTTT.

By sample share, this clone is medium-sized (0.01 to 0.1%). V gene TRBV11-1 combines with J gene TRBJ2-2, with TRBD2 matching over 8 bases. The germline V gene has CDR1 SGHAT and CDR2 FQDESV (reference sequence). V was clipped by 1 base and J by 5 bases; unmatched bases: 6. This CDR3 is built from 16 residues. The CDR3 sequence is CASSLDGGARTGELFF. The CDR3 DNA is TGTGCCAGCAGCTTAGACGGGGGGGCGAGGACCGGGGAGCTGTTTTTT.

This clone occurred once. For the CDR3, the DNA is TGTGCCAGCAGCCCTCTTCCCGGGGGGAGTACGAACACCGGGGAGCTGTTTTTT. Amino acid sequence: CASSPLPGGSTNTGELFF. The rearrangement links TRBV11-2 to TRBJ2-2; the match to TRBD2 covers 7 bases. The ends lost 5 bases at V and 0 bases at J; junction bases unmatched: 12. CDR1 and CDR2 (germline): SGHAT, FQNNGV. The CDR3 runs 18 residues.